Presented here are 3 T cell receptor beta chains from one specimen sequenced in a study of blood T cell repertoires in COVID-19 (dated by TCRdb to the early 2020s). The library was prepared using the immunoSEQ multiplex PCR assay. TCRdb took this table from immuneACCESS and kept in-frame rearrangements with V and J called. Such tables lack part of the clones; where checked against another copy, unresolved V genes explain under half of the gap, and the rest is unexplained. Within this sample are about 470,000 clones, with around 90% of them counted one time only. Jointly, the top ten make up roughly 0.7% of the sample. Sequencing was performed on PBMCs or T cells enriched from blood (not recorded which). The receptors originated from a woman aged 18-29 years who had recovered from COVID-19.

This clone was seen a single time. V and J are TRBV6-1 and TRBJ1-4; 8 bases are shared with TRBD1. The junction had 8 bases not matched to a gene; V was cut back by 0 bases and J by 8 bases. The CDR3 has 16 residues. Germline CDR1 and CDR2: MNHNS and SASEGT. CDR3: CASSEAPWTGREKLFF. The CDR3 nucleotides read TGTGCCAGCAGTGAAGCGCCGTGGACAGGGAGGGAAAAACTGTTTTTT.

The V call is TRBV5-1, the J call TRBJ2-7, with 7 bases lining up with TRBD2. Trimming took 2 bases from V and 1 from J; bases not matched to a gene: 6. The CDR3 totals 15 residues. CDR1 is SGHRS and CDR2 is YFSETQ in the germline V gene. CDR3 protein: CASSFVAGGSYEQYF. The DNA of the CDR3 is TGCGCCAGCAGCTTCGTAGCGGGCGGATCCTACGAGCAGTACTTC.

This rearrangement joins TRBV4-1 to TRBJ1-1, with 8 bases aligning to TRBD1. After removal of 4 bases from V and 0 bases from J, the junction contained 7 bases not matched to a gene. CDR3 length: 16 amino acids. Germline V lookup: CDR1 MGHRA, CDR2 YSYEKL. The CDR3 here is CASSPRTGPMNTEAFF. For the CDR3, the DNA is TGCGCCAGCAGCCCTCGGACAGGGCCTATGAACACTGAAGCTTTCTTT.